These T cell receptor beta chains were read from a single sample in a study of T-cell memory formation after mild COVID-19. In TCRdb, the 5' RACE reads were re-called with MiXCR into one record per CDR3 protein. The repertoire holds hundreds of thousands of distinct CDR3 sequences, with 15% to 20% as singletons. Material for sequencing was PBMCs or a T cell subset sorted from them (not recorded which). The receptors come from an adult woman who had mild COVID-19 (a few samples of this study predate the infection). Cell type and time point are not known. The CDR3 runs from the conserved cysteine through the conserved F or W. Each record gives: D gene, J gene, clone size, V gene, CDR3 DNA, CDR3 protein. The D gene is left open where the match is weak. Clone size, where shown, is once, few, many, or a class for clones that have expanded.

>NA|TRBJ2-4|few|TRBV27
TGTGCCAGCAGTTTCGGGCAGACCAACATTCAGTACTTC
CASSFGQTNIQYF
>NA|TRBJ1-1|few|TRBV6-5
TGTGCCAGCTCCAGAGGCCCACAGGCCGAGTGGACTGAAGCTTTCTTT
CASSRGPQAEWTEAFF
>NA|TRBJ2-2|NA|TRBV20-1
TGCAGTGCTACCCGAAGCGGCACGAACACCGGGGAGCTGTTTTTT
CSATRSGTNTGELFF
>NA|TRBJ1-2|few|TRBV7-9
TGTGCCAGCAGCTTATCTGAAGGCTACTCGGGCTACACCTTC
CASSLSEGYSGYTF
>NA|TRBJ2-1|NA|TRBV7-2
TGTGCCAGCAGCTTAGTTATTAGCGCGGTATACAATGAGCAGTTCTTC
CASSLVISAVYNEQFF
>NA|TRBJ1-1|few|TRBV5-1
TGCGCCAGCAGCGTCTCGACAGCGATGAACACTGAAGCTTTCTTT
CASSVSTAMNTEAFF
>TRBD2|TRBJ2-1|NA|TRBV19
TGTGCCAGTAGTATCGGGGGGGCCAGCGATGAGCAGTTCTTC
CASSIGGASDEQFF
>TRBD1|TRBJ1-1|NA|TRBV18
TGTGCCAGCTCACCAAGTGACAGGGCGAACACTGAAGCTTTCTTT
CASSPSDRANTEAFF
>NA|TRBJ1-2|few|TRBV12-3/TRBV12-4
TGTGCCAGCAGTCCTGGGTCTTTCGGGTATGGCTACACCTTC
CASSPGSFGYGYTF
>NA|TRBJ2-3|NA|TRBV2
TGTGCCAGCAGTGAACCCACAGATACGCAGTATTTT
CASSEPTDTQYF
>TRBD1|TRBJ2-3|NA|TRBV6-1
TGTGCCAGCAGAAGCGGACAGGGATATGATACGCAGTATTTT
CASRSGQGYDTQYF
>NA|TRBJ1-5|NA|TRBV12-3/TRBV12-4
TGTGCCAGCAGTTTATGGGCCGAGTATAGCAATCAGCCCCAGCATTTT
CASSLWAEYSNQPQHF
>NA|TRBJ2-3|NA|TRBV24-1
TGTGCCACCAGTGACGTGCCAGGGAGAAGCACAGATACGCAGTATTTT
CATSDVPGRSTDTQYF
>NA|TRBJ1-1|few|TRBV27
TGTGCCAGCAGTCGGCAAAGGGGTAGGGGGAACACTGAAGCTTTCTTT
CASSRQRGRGNTEAFF
>NA|TRBJ1-2|few|TRBV12-3/TRBV12-4
TGTGCCAGCAGTTTAGTGGAGGAGCAAAGAGGCTACACCTTC
CASSLVEEQRGYTF